Listed here are 25 T cell receptor beta chains from one sample, sequenced in a study of identical twins. TCRdb itself ran the 5' RACE reads through MiXCR, one entry per CDR3 protein. The sample lists roughly 720,000 distinct CDR3 sequences, about 20% seen once, with around 12% in the top ten. This sample was also put to use in a study of T cells expressing NK-cell markers.

The sequencing input was PBMCs. These TCRs come from a woman aged 18-35 years in good health.

The chain recombines TRBV12-3 or TRBV12-4 with TRBJ1-2; 10 bases line up with TRBD1. V shed 5 bases, J shed 3 bases, and the junction held 6 bases outside the gene matches. The CDR3 contains 15 residues. The CDR3 loop reads CASSAPGQGYYGYTF. In DNA form, the CDR3 reads TGTGCCAGCAGTGCCCCGGGACAGGGGTACTATGGCTACACCTTC.

The chain is built from TRBV11-2 and TRBJ2-1, with a weak D call TRBD2 (5 bases). V was cut by 4 bases and J by 3 bases, with 25 bases left in between. Germline V CDR1 and CDR2: SGHAT, FQNNGV. CDR3 length: 19 amino acids. As DNA, the CDR3 is TGTGCCAGCAGCTCCTTTAGAAGAACCGGGGATCAAGGCTACAATGAGCAGTTCTTC. Amino acid sequence: CASSSFRRTGDQGYNEQFF.

The chain carries TRBV20-1 and TRBJ2-1, with a weak D call TRBD1 (6 bases). The V end lost 3 bases, the J end lost 7 bases, and 16 bases lay between the germline ends. This CDR3 region has 14 residues. Per germline, CDR1 DFQATT and CDR2 SNEGSKA (reference sequence). The CDR3 sequence is CSASVGQADNEQFF. CDR3 DNA: TGCAGTGCTAGTGTGGGACAAGCGGATAATGAGCAGTTCTTC.

This clonotype showed up just a few times. The gene calls are TRBV12-3 or TRBV12-4 and TRBJ2-3; possibly TRBD2 for D (5 bases). The CDR3 loop spans 15 amino acids. Trimming left V 1 base short and J 3 bases short, with 11 bases between. CDR3 protein: CASSLGGRMTDTQYF. The CDR3 nucleotides read TGTGCCAGCAGTTTAGGAGGGAGAATGACAGATACGCAGTATTTT.

This clonotype was detected only once. In DNA, the CDR3 is TGCAGTGCTACGGACATCTATGGCTACACCTTC. Translated, it gives CSATDIYGYTF. V is TRBV20-1 and J is TRBJ1-2; TRBD1 is a possible D gene (5 bases). This CDR3 has 11 residues. V shed 4 bases and J shed 4 bases, with 7 bases lying between them. Germline CDR1 reads DFQATT; CDR2 reads SNEGSKA (reference sequence).

The chain couples TRBV12-3 or TRBV12-4 to TRBJ2-7; 12 bases fit TRBD2. V gave up 7 bases and J gave up 1 base; unmatched junction bases: 11. CDR3 size: 17 residues. The CDR3 protein is CASTPGLAGWPSYEQYF. In DNA form, the CDR3 reads TGTGCCAGCACCCCGGGACTAGCGGGTTGGCCTTCCTACGAGCAGTACTTC.

The chain employs TRBV4-3 and TRBJ2-7; D is unclear. Per germline, CDR1 LGHNA and CDR2 YSLEER. The CDR3 covers 15 residues. V was cut by 1 base and J by 1 base, with 11 bases left in between. The DNA for the CDR3 is TGCGCCAGCAGCCAAGCGGTCCTAGGGTCCTACGAGCAGTACTTC. Amino acids: CASSQAVLGSYEQYF.

This clonotype was counted a few times. The chain employs TRBV20-1 and TRBJ2-7; D unresolved. In germline, CDR1 is DFQATT, CDR2 SNEGSKA (reference sequence). CDR3 length: 12 residues. The V and J ends lost 0 bases and 4 bases respectively, with 7 bases between them. CDR3 residues: CSARDDLYEQYF. DNA of the CDR3: TGCAGTGCTAGAGATGACCTATACGAGCAGTACTTC.

The sample holds a few counts of this clonotype. The chain employs TRBV7-9 and TRBJ2-3; 7 positions match TRBD2. The CDR3 loop spans 15 amino acids. The trim removed 4 bases at V and 4 bases at J, leaving 8 bases unmatched. CDR1 is SEHNR, CDR2 FQNEAQ, per germline (reference sequence). The CDR3, as DNA: TGTGCCAGCAGCTCCTTCTCGGGAGGCCCAGATACGCAGTATTTT. It codes for CASSSFSGGPDTQYF.

This clonotype showed up just a few times. The V call is TRBV29-1, the J call TRBJ2-3; D is unclear. This CDR3 region has 10 residues. Germline V gene sequence: CDR1 SQVTM, CDR2 ANQGSEA. Trimming removed 4 bases at V and 2 bases at J, with 1 base between. Here the CDR3 DNA reads TGCAGCGTTGCCACAGATACGCAGTATTTT. It translates to CSVATDTQYF.

The chain employs TRBV20-1 and TRBJ2-3, with a possible D match to TRBD1 (5 bases). The CDR3 covers 15 residues. The V end was cut by 4 bases, the J end by 2 bases, with 16 bases between. Germline V gene sequence: CDR1 DFQATT, CDR2 SNEGSKA (reference sequence). The CDR3 nucleotides read TGCAGTGCTATTACAGGCGTCGGAGCCACAGATACGCAGTATTTT. It encodes CSAITGVGATDTQYF.

This clonotype was observed once. The gene calls are TRBV30 and TRBJ2-6, with no clear D. The CDR3 is 16 residues long. Germline values: CDR1 GTSNPN, CDR2 SVGIG (reference sequence). The V end lost 3 bases, the J end lost 0 bases, and 12 bases lay between the germline ends. CDR3 sequence: CAWRVYLGSGANVLTF. The CDR3 DNA reads TGTGCCTGGAGGGTTTACTTGGGCTCTGGGGCCAACGTCCTGACTTTC.

The CDR3 reads CASSHRGVRDTQYF. The CDR3 DNA follows: TGTGCCAGCTCCCATCGGGGGGTTAGAGATACGCAGTATTTT. This chain links TRBV6-1 with TRBJ2-3, with 7 bases lining up with TRBD2. This CDR3 contains 14 residues. CDR1 is MNHNS and CDR2 is SASEGT in the germline V gene. Unmatched junction bases numbered 10, after V lost 8 bases and J lost 5 bases.

The V and J genes are TRBV7-6 and TRBJ1-3; D is unclear. The CDR3 totals 15 residues. Trimming removed 1 base from V and 1 base from J, with 8 bases in between. Germline CDR1 is SGHVS and CDR2 is FNYEAQ. In DNA, the CDR3 is TGTGCCAGCAGCTTAGGGCAGGCATCTGGAAACACCATATATTTT. Translated, it gives CASSLGQASGNTIYF.

In its sample, this clonotype was seen a few times. J is TRBJ1-1 and V is TRBV10-1; TRBD1 agrees at 8 bases. The CDR3 contains 14 residues. CDR1 is WNHNN, CDR2 SYGVQD, per germline (reference sequence). The junction had 3 bases not matched to a gene; V was cut back by 1 base and J by 5 bases. CDR3 sequence: CASSELQGGTEAFF. CDR3 DNA: TGCGCCAGCAGTGAGTTACAGGGGGGAACTGAAGCTTTCTTT.

There are many counts of this clonotype. The chain joins TRBV12-3 or TRBV12-4 to TRBJ2-7, with D hard to call. The V end was cut by 4 bases, the J end by 6 bases, with 13 bases between. The CDR3 consists of 13 residues. CDR3 sequence reads: CASSSTGPFEQYF. The CDR3 DNA is TGTGCCAGCAGTTCCACGGGCCCCTTCGAGCAGTACTTC.

The rearrangement joins TRBV27 to TRBJ2-3; D is uncertain. CDR3 length equals 16 residues. CDR1 MNHEY and CDR2 SMNVEV come from the germline V gene (reference sequence). V gave up 6 bases and J gave up 3 bases, with 19 bases separating them. CDR3 loop: CASSPITKLGTDTQYF. The CDR3 DNA reads as TGTGCCAGCAGCCCGATCACTAAGTTGGGAACAGATACGCAGTATTTT.

The V and J genes are TRBV20-1 and TRBJ2-7, with 8 bases identical to TRBD2. The J segment lost 4 bases and the V segment lost 4 bases, leaving 9 bases of the junction unmatched. The CDR3 runs to 14 residues. The germline V gene has CDR1 DFQATT and CDR2 SNEGSKA (reference sequence). The DNA for the CDR3 is TGCAGTGCTACTCCCGGGGGGGGGGTATACGAGCAGTACTTC. It specifies CSATPGGGVYEQYF.

There are a few counts of this clonotype. The chain couples TRBV15 to TRBJ2-3; possible D gene TRBD2, 5 bases. Germline CDR1 and CDR2: LNHNV and YYDKDF (reference sequence). Trimming pared 7 bases from V and 4 bases from J, leaving 15 bases between. This CDR3 spans 14 amino acids. The CDR3, as DNA: TGTGCCACCAAGGACTCGCCCTTCTCAGATACGCAGTATTTT. This codes for CATKDSPFSDTQYF.

This rearrangement joins TRBV5-1 to TRBJ2-1; 10 nucleotides match TRBD2. V lost 1 base to trimming and J lost 9 bases; unmatched junction nucleotides: 7. The germline V gene has CDR1 SGHRS and CDR2 YFSETQ. CDR3 length equals 15 residues. Written as DNA, the CDR3 is TGCGCCAGCAGCTTGCTAGCGGGAGTTGTCGGTGAGCAGTTCTTC. This gives the protein CASSLLAGVVGEQFF.

This clonotype was detected only a few times. The chain combines TRBV12-3 or TRBV12-4 with TRBJ1-3; D uncertain. CDR3 length: 13 amino acids. Deletions cut 2 bases from V and 4 bases from J, with 6 bases between. This CDR3 is CASSLFLGNTIYF. CDR3 DNA: TGTGCCAGCAGTTTATTTCTGGGAAACACCATATATTTT.

The chain carries TRBV12-3 or TRBV12-4 and TRBJ2-5; either TRBD1 or TRBD2 may supply D (5 bases each). The CDR3 sequence is 15 residues long. V was cut by 6 bases and J by 5 bases, with 19 bases left in between. CDR3 DNA: TGTGCCAGCAGCAATAGGCAGAGGGGCACGGAGACCCAGTACTTC. This codes for CASSNRQRGTETQYF.

The CDR3 here is CASSSLKTGIDYGYTF. In nucleotides, the CDR3 is TGTGCCAGCAGCTCTCTAAAGACAGGGATCGACTATGGCTACACCTTC. The J gene is TRBJ1-2, the V gene TRBV5-6; TRBD1 aligns across 7 bases. The CDR3 length is 16 residues. The V gene's germline CDR1 is SGHDT and CDR2 YYEEEE. J was trimmed by 3 bases and V by 3 bases; bases with no gene match: 11.

The chain links TRBV12-3 or TRBV12-4 to TRBJ1-1, with 9 bases matching TRBD1. CDR3 length equals 13 residues. Unmatched junction bases numbered 8, after V lost 5 bases and J lost 10 bases. The chain's CDR3 is CASSGTGTARAFF. Written as DNA, the CDR3 is TGTGCCAGCAGTGGGACAGGGACCGCGCGAGCTTTCTTT.

This clonotype was detected many times. V and J are TRBV12-3 or TRBV12-4 and TRBJ1-4, with TRBD1 as a possible D gene (5 bases). The CDR3 totals 15 residues. V shed 7 bases and J shed 4 bases, with 16 bases lying between them. CDR3: CASMPGGTVNEKLFF. The CDR3 nucleotides are TGTGCCAGCATGCCTGGGGGGACCGTTAATGAAAAACTGTTTTTT.